This passage covers 2 T cell receptor beta chains from one sample sequenced in a study of cytomegalovirus exposure and HLA in healthy donors. It was with 60 Vbeta and 13 Jbeta primers that the PCR ran. Only in-frame clones appear in the TCRdb table, and some are missing; sequencing was by immunoSEQ multiplex PCR. The sample has about 200,000 clones, about 75% seen once. The material sequenced was PBMCs. The receptor source for this set is a man younger than 35 in good health and CMV-seronegative.

This clone was picked up a small number of times. The rearrangement joins TRBV6-5 to TRBJ2-5, with 8 positions matching TRBD1. The CDR3 extends over 15 amino acids. The J segment lost 2 bases and the V segment lost 0 bases, leaving 2 bases of the junction unmatched. Per germline, CDR1 MNHEY and CDR2 SVGAGI. The CDR3 loop reads CASSYSTGEQETQYF. The DNA of the CDR3 is TGTGCCAGCAGTTACTCGACAGGGGAACAAGAGACCCAGTACTTC.

This clone appeared a few times. The gene calls are TRBV19 and TRBJ2-2; tentatively, D is TRBD1 (5 bases). Trimming removed 3 bases from V and 0 bases from J, with 8 bases in between. Germline CDR1 and CDR2: LNHDA and SQIVND (reference sequence). The CDR3 spans 15 residues. CDR3 in DNA: TGTGCCAGTAGTATTCAGACAGCGAACACCGGGGAGCTGTTTTTT. Translation gives CASSIQTANTGELFF.